This TCR beta chain appears in the sequencing data of a study of early T cells in non-severe SARS-CoV-2 infection. The wider study: Chains were unpaired, as sequencing was done on bulk RNA from unsorted whole blood.

Overall study findings and caveats: Matches to VDJdb favored anti-spike CD8 responses and missed private and CD4 specificities.

Individual cDNA molecules received unique molecular identifiers. TCRdb itself ran the 5' RACE reads through MiXCR, one entry per CDR3 protein. This sample has just under 85,000 distinct CDR3 sequences, with around 9.3% found just once. This clonotype was seen repeatedly, ten times or more. Its matching antigen is unknown. The sequences come from whole blood, collected at baseline. This TCR derives from an adult who was a healthcare worker with PCR-confirmed SARS-CoV-2 infection or an uninfected control (not recorded which).

CDR3 in DNA: TGTGCCAGCAGCTTATGGGGCGGGATATCCTACAATGAGCAGTTCTTC. Its translation is CASSLWGGISYNEQFF. The chain links TRBV7-8 to TRBJ2-1, with D perhaps matching TRBD2 (6 bases). CDR3 length equals 16 residues. V gave up 2 bases and J gave up 1 base, with 12 bases separating them. Germline V gene lookup returns CDR1 SGHVS and CDR2 FQNEAQ.